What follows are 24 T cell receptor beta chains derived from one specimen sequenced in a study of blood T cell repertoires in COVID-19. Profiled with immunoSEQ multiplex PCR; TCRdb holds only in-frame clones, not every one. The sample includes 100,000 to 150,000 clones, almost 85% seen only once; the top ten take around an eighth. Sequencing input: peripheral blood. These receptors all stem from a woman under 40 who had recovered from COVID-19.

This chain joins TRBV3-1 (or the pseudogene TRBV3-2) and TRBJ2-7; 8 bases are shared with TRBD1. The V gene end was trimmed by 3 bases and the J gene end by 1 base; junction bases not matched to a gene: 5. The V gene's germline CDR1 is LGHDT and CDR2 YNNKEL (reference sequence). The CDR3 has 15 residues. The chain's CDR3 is CASSHGTGGSYEQYF. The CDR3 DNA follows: TGTGCCAGCAGCCACGGAACAGGGGGTTCCTACGAGCAGTACTTC.

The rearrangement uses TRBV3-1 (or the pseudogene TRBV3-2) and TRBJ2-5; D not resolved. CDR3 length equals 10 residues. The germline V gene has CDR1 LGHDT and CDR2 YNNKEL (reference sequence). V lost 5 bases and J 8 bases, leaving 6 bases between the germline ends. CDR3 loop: CASSSSTQYF. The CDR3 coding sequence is TGTGCCAGCAGCTCATCAACCCAGTACTTC.

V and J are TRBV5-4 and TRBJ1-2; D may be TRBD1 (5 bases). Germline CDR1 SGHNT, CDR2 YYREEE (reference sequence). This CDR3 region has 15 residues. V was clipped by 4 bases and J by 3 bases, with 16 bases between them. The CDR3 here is CASSPPGGTDYGYTF. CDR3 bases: TGTGCCAGCAGCCCGCCGGGAGGGACCGACTATGGCTACACCTTC.

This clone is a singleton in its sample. CDR3 DNA sequence: TGTGCCACCAGCAGAGTCCGGGCTAGCGGGGGGGTAGAGACCCAGTACTTC. Encoded protein: CATSRVRASGGVETQYF. The rearrangement links TRBV15 to TRBJ2-5; 12 positions match TRBD2. The CDR3 extends over 17 amino acids. Germline assignment: CDR1 LNHNV and CDR2 YYDKDF (reference sequence). Unmatched junction bases numbered 7, after V lost 1 base and J lost 4 bases.

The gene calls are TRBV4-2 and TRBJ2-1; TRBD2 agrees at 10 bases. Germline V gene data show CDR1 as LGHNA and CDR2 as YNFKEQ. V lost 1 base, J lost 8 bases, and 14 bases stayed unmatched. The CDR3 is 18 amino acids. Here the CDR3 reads CASSQVGSGRALAYEQFF. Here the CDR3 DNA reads TGTGCCAGCAGCCAAGTGGGAAGCGGGAGGGCCCTGGCTTATGAGCAGTTCTTC.

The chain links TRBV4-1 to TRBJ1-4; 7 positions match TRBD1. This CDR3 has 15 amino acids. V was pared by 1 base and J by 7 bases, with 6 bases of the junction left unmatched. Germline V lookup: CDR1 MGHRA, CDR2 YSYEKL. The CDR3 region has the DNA TGCGCCAGCAGCCAAGCGAGGGACAGCCTTGAAAAACTGTTTTTT. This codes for CASSQARDSLEKLFF.

CDR3 sequence reads: CASSYRDFTDTQYF. The DNA for the CDR3 is TGTGCCAGCAGTTATCGGGACTTCACAGATACGCAGTATTTT. V usage is TRBV6-2 or TRBV6-3 and J usage is TRBJ2-3; TRBD2 might be the D (6 bases). The V end was cut by 3 bases, the J end by 2 bases, with 9 bases between. Germline assignment: CDR1 MNHEY and CDR2 SVGEGT. The CDR3 runs to 14 residues.

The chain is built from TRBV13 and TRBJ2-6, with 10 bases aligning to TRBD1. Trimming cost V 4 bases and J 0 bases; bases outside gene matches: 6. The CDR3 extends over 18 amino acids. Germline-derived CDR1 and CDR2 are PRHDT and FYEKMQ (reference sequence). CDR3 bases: TGTGCCAGCAGCTCAGGGACAGGGGTAAGCTCTGGGGCCAACGTCCTGACTTTC. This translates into CASSSGTGVSSGANVLTF.

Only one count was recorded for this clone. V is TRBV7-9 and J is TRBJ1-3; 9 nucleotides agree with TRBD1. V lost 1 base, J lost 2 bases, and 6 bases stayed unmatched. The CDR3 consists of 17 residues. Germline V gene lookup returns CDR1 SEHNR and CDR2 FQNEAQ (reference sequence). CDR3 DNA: TGTGCCAGCAGCTTAGGGCTCGGGACAGGGACTGGAAACACCATATATTTT. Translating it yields CASSLGLGTGTGNTIYF.

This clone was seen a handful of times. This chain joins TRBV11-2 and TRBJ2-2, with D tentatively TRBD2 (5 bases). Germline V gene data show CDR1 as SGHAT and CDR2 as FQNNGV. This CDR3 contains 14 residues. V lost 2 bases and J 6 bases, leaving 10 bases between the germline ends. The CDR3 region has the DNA TGTGCCAGCAGCTTACTAGCCTTACCCGGGGAGCTGTTTTTT. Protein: CASSLLALPGELFF.

In DNA form, the CDR3 reads TGTGCCAGCAGTTCAAACCAGGAGGGACTCCAAGAGACCCAGTACTTC. Translated, it gives CASSSNQEGLQETQYF. This chain links TRBV28 with TRBJ2-5; a weak D match, TRBD2 (6 bases). CDR3 length equals 16 residues. The ends were cut back, 4 bases at V and 1 base at J, with 16 bases in the middle. The germline V gene has CDR1 MDHEN and CDR2 SYDVKM.

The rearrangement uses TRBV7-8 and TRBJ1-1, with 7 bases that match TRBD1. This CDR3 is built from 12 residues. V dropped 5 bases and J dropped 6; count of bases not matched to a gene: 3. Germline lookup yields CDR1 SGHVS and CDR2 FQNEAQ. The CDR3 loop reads CASSPGTAEAFF. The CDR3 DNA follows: TGTGCCAGCAGCCCGGGGACAGCTGAAGCTTTCTTT.

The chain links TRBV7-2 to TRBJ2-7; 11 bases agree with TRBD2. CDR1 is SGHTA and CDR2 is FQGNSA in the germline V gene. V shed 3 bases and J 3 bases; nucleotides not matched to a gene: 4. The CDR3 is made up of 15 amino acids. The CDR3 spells CASSFTSGSSYEQYF. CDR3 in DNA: TGTGCCAGCAGCTTTACTAGCGGGAGTAGCTACGAGCAGTACTTC.

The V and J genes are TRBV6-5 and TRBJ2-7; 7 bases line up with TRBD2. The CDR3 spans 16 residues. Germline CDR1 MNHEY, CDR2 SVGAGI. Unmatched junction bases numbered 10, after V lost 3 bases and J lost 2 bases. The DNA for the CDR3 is TGTGCCAGCAGTTATGAAGTGGGAGGGGAAGCCTACGAGCAGTACTTC. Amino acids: CASSYEVGGEAYEQYF.

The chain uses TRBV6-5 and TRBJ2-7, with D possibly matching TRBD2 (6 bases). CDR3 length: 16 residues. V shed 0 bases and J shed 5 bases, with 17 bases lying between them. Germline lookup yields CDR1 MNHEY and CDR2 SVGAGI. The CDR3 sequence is CASSYSVNRWGDEQYF. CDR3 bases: TGTGCCAGCAGTTACTCCGTAAACAGATGGGGGGACGAGCAGTACTTC.

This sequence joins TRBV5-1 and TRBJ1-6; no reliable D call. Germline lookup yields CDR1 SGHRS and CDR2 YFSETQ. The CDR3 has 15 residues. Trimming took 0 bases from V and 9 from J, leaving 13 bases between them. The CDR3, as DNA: TGCGCCAGCAGCTTGGGACGGGATTCTGTTTCACCCCTCCACTTT. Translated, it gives CASSLGRDSVSPLHF. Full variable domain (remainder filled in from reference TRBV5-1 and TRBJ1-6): KAGVTQTPRYLIKTRGQQVTLSCSPISGHRSVSWYQQTPGQGLQFLFEYFSETQRNKGNFPGRFSGRQFSNSRSEMNVSTLELGDSALYLCASSLGRDSVSPLHFGNGTRLTVT.

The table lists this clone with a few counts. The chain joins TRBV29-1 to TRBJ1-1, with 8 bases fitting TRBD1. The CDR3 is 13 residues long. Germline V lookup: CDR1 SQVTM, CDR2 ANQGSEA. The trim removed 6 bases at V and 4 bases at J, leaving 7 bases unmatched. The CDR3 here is CSVLDRAGTEAFF. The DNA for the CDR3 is TGCAGCGTGCTGGACAGGGCGGGCACTGAAGCTTTCTTT.

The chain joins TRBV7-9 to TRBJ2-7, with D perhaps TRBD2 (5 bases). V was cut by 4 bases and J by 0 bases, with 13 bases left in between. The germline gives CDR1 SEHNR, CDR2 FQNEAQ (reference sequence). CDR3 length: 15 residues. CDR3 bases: TGTGCCAGCAGCTACCCAAGCGGAGACTCCTACGAGCAGTACTTC. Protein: CASSYPSGDSYEQYF.

The CDR3 nucleotides read TGTGCCAGCAGCCACCTAAGAAGCTCTTATTACTATGGCTACACCTTC. Translation: CASSHLRSSYYYGYTF. This rearrangement joins TRBV3-1 (or the pseudogene TRBV3-2) to TRBJ1-2; D unresolved. CDR3 length equals 16 residues. Germline V CDR1 and CDR2: LGHDT, YNNKEL (reference sequence). Trimming removed 3 bases at V and 3 bases at J, with 17 bases between.

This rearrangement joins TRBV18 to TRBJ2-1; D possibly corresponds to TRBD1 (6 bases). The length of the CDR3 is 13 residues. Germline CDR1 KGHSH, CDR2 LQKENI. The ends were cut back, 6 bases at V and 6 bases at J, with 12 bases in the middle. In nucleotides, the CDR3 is TGTGCCAGCTCTCCATCACAGGGCAATGAGCAGTTCTTC. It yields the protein CASSPSQGNEQFF.

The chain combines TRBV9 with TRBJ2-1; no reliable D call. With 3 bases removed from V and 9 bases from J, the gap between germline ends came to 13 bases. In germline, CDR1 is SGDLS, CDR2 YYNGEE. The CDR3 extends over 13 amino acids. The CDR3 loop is CASSGVMFGEQFF. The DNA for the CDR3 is TGTGCCAGCAGCGGCGTGATGTTCGGTGAGCAGTTCTTC.

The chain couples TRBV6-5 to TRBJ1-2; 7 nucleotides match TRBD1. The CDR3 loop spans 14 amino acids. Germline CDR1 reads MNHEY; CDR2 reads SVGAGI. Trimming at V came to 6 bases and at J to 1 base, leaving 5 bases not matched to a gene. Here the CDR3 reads CASRGTASNYGYTF. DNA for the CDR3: TGTGCCAGCAGAGGGACAGCGAGTAACTATGGCTACACCTTC.

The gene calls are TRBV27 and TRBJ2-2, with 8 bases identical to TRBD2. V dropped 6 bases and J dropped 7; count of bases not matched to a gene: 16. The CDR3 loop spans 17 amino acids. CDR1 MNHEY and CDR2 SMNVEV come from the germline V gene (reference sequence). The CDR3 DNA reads TGTGCCAGCAGCCCCACTGCGAGAAGCGGGAGCCACGGGGAGCTGTTTTTT. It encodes CASSPTARSGSHGELFF.

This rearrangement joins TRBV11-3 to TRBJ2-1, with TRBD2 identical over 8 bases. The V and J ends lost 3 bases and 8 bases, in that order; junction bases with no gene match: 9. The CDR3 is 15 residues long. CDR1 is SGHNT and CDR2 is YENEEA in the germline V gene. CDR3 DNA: TGTGCCAGCAGCTTCGGAGCGGGGGCTTTAGATGAGCAGTTCTTC. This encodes CASSFGAGALDEQFF.